A single sample gave rise to the 16 T cell receptor beta chains below, sequenced in a study of response to subunit inactivated influenza vaccine. TCRdb itself ran the RT-PCR reads through MiXCR, one entry per CDR3 protein. The repertoire holds about 190,000 distinct CDR3 sequences, with about an eighth as singletons. The source material was CD8+ T cells sorted from PBMCs, sampled around 5 days after vaccination. The receptors originated from a man aged 50-60 years who received an inactivated influenza vaccine.

The chain combines TRBV5-1 with TRBJ1-5; D is ambiguous. This CDR3 region has 13 residues. Germline V gene data show CDR1 as SGHRS and CDR2 as YFSETQ. V gave up 0 bases and J gave up 3 bases, with 4 bases separating them. CDR3 nucleotide sequence: TGCGCCAGCAGCTTGGGTATCAATCAGCCCCAGCATTTT. Protein: CASSLGINQPQHF.

In this sample, this clonotype turned up many times. The chain employs TRBV5-6 and TRBJ2-1, with D unresolved. Germline assignment: CDR1 SGHDT and CDR2 YYEEEE. The CDR3 is made up of 11 amino acids. Trimming removed 0 bases at V and 12 bases at J, with 7 bases between. The CDR3 is CASSLERVQFF. As DNA, the CDR3 is TGTGCCAGCAGCTTGGAGCGAGTGCAGTTCTTC.

This clonotype was observed many times. V is TRBV7-3 and J is TRBJ2-2, with unresolved D. The V gene's germline CDR1 is SGHTA and CDR2 FQGTGA. The CDR3 is 12 residues long. V lost 4 bases and J lost 8, with 8 bases in between. The CDR3 DNA reads as TGTGCCAGCAGCTCCGATTTTGGGGAGCTGTTTTTT. This sequence encodes CASSSDFGELFF.

This clonotype occurred a few times. The chain is built from TRBV28 and TRBJ2-4, with 7 bases fitting TRBD1. The CDR3 is 17 residues long. Per the germline V gene, CDR1 is MDHEN and CDR2 is SYDVKM. J was trimmed by 2 bases and V by 2 bases; bases with no gene match: 9. The CDR3 region has the DNA TGTGCCAGCAGTTTAATCGGCGCAGGGGGAACCAAAAACATTCAGTACTTC. This encodes CASSLIGAGGTKNIQYF.

This clonotype was detected only a few times. The CDR3 nucleotides are TGTGCCGTCGGGACTAGCGGGAGTTTAAGTGAGCAGTTCTTC. It yields the protein CAVGTSGSLSEQFF. V is TRBV27 and J is TRBJ2-1; 14 bases agree with TRBD2. The CDR3 runs to 14 residues. Germline V gene sequence: CDR1 MNHEY, CDR2 SMNVEV (reference sequence). Trimming at V came to 11 bases and at J to 9 bases, leaving 9 bases not matched to a gene.

The chain recombines TRBV2 with TRBJ2-4; 8 bases align to TRBD2. Germline CDR1 SNHLY, CDR2 FYNNEI. The CDR3 has 14 amino acids. V gave up 3 bases and J gave up 8 bases; unmatched junction bases: 6. The CDR3 coding sequence is TGTGCCAGCAGTGATCCTAGCGGGTTTGACATTCAGTACTTC. It yields the protein CASSDPSGFDIQYF. The full variable domain, with the rest looked up from reference TRBV2 and TRBJ2-4, is EPEVTQTPSHQVTQMGQEVILRCVPISNHLYFYWYRQILGQKVEFLVSFYNNEISEKSEIFDDQFSVERPDGSNFTLKIRSTKLEDSAMYFCASSDPSGFDIQYFGAGTRLSVL.

This rearrangement joins TRBV29-1 to TRBJ2-7; 10 bases align to TRBD2. The CDR3 is 13 amino acids. Germline CDR1 SQVTM, CDR2 ANQGSEA. After removal of 6 bases from V and 3 bases from J, the junction contained 5 bases not matched to a gene. CDR3 DNA sequence: TGCAGCGTGGATAGCGGGAGGAACTACGAGCAGTACTTC. This sequence encodes CSVDSGRNYEQYF.

The V gene is TRBV7-6, the J gene TRBJ2-5, with 7 nucleotides matching TRBD1. J gave up 1 base and V 0 bases, and 8 bases lay outside the gene matches. CDR1 is SGHVS, CDR2 FNYEAQ, per germline. This CDR3 is 17 amino acids long. The CDR3 is CASSLARGTEIQETQYF. The CDR3, as DNA: TGTGCCAGCAGCTTAGCGAGAGGGACAGAGATCCAAGAGACCCAGTACTTC.

This chain links TRBV14 with TRBJ2-1, with 10 bases matching TRBD2. There are 15 residues in the CDR3. Germline lookup yields CDR1 SGHDN and CDR2 FVKESK. After removal of 1 base from V and 8 bases from J, the junction contained 5 bases not matched to a gene. The DNA of the CDR3 is TGTGCCAGCAGCCAAGTTCTAGCGGGAGAGGATGAGCAGTTCTTC. The encoded protein is CASSQVLAGEDEQFF.

The chain uses TRBV18 and TRBJ2-7; no definite D call. Trimming removed 11 bases from V and 0 bases from J, with 17 bases in between. This CDR3 is 14 amino acids long. Germline CDR1 is KGHSH and CDR2 is LQKENI. The CDR3 nucleotides read TGTGCCCCGCCGCGAAGGCCGAGCTCCTACGAGCAGTACTTC. Encoded protein: CAPPRRPSSYEQYF.

The V gene is TRBV12-3 or TRBV12-4, the J gene TRBJ1-2, with D tentatively TRBD1 (5 bases). This CDR3 comprises 15 residues. V was pared by 5 bases and J by 0 bases, with 13 bases between. This CDR3 is CASSEYRRSNYGYTF. CDR3 DNA: TGTGCCAGCAGTGAATACAGGCGCTCTAACTATGGCTACACCTTC.

Ten or more counts support this clonotype. The V and J genes are TRBV9 and TRBJ2-1, with D perhaps TRBD1 or TRBD2 (5 bases each). This CDR3 has 15 amino acids. In germline, CDR1 is SGDLS, CDR2 YYNGEE. Trimming took off 0 bases at V and 4 bases at J, with 11 bases between the two ends. As DNA, the CDR3 is TGTGCCAGCAGCGTAGCAGGGACCCAGTACAATGAGCAGTTCTTC. Its protein product is CASSVAGTQYNEQFF. The whole variable domain, remainder taken from reference TRBV9 and TRBJ2-1, is DSGVTQTPKHLITATGQRVTLRCSPRSGDLSVYWYQQSLDQGLQFLIQYYNGEERAKGNILERFSAQQFPDLHSELNLSSLELGDSALYFCASSVAGTQYNEQFFGPGTRLTVL.

This clonotype appeared a few times. The chain couples TRBV28 to TRBJ2-5; 9 bases line up with TRBD1. The CDR3 has 18 residues. The J segment lost 5 bases and the V segment lost 6 bases, leaving 19 bases of the junction unmatched. CDR1 MDHEN and CDR2 SYDVKM come from the germline V gene. This CDR3 is CASSPLPGTGINWETQYF. DNA of the CDR3: TGTGCCAGCAGCCCGCTTCCCGGGACAGGGATTAATTGGGAGACCCAGTACTTC.

This chain links TRBV5-1 with TRBJ2-3; no definite D call. This CDR3 is built from 15 residues. The V gene's germline CDR1 is SGHRS and CDR2 YFSETQ. The ends were cut back, 4 bases at V and 0 bases at J, with 12 bases in the middle. The CDR3 here is CASSPVYASTDTQYF. CDR3 nucleotide sequence: TGCGCCAGCAGCCCCGTCTACGCTAGCACAGATACGCAGTATTTT.

This clonotype has ten or more counts. The rearrangement uses TRBV4-3 and TRBJ2-2; TRBD2 matches 8 bases. The CDR3 is 16 residues long. J gave up 4 bases and V 2 bases, and 6 bases lay outside the gene matches. CDR1 and CDR2 (germline): LGHNA, YSLEER. The CDR3 spells CASSQSGRGGTGELFF. Written as DNA, the CDR3 is TGCGCCAGCAGCCAAAGCGGGAGAGGGGGCACCGGGGAGCTGTTTTTT.

This clonotype came up a few times. The chain recombines TRBV6-2 or TRBV6-3 with TRBJ1-1; D is ambiguous. V dropped 5 bases and J dropped 1 base, with 5 bases sitting between them. CDR1 MNHEY and CDR2 SVGEGT come from the germline V gene. This CDR3 spans 12 amino acids. CDR3 nucleotide sequence: TGTGCCAGCAGTAGACAGAACACTGAAGCTTTCTTT. Amino acids: CASSRQNTEAFF.